These T cell receptor beta chains were read from a single sample in a study of T cell responses to AZD1222 COVID-19 vaccine. Using immunoSEQ multiplex PCR, the repertoire was profiled, and TCRdb retains in-frame clones only, with some absent. The data show roughly 160,000 clones, with approximately 88% seen just once and about 4.3% held by the top ten. The sample in question was peripheral blood, obtained 28 days after the second AZD1222 dose. The receptors shown here come from an adult who received the AZD1222 COVID-19 vaccine. The CDR3 runs from the conserved cysteine through the conserved F or W. Each record gives: J gene, clone size, D gene, CDR3 length, V gene, CDR3 protein, CDR3 DNA. The D gene is left open where the match is weak. Clone size is shown for a subset of rows, as once, few, many or a class of expanded clone.

TRBJ2-2	NA	NA	16	TRBV7-9	CASSLTEVLNTGELFF	TGTGCCAGCAGCTTAACGGAGGTACTGAACACCGGGGAGCTGTTTTTT
TRBJ2-2	NA	NA	16	TRBV7-8	CASSTPGQSNTGELFF	TGTGCCAGCAGCACCCCGGGACAATCGAACACCGGGGAGCTGTTTTTT
TRBJ2-5	NA	TRBD2	17	TRBV10-3	CAISEPLLAGMPETQYF	TGTGCCATCAGTGAGCCCCTACTAGCGGGGATGCCTGAGACCCAGTACTTC
TRBJ2-5	NA	NA	17	TRBV15	CATSRDGRGGFGETQYF	TGTGCCACCAGCAGAGATGGTAGGGGGGGATTCGGGGAAACCCAGTACTTC
TRBJ1-1	NA	TRBD1	18	TRBV6-2/TRBV6-3	CASNPNGQGWGKNTEAFF	TGTGCCAGCAACCCAAACGGACAGGGTTGGGGGAAGAACACTGAAGCTTTCTTT
TRBJ1-2	NA	NA	13	TRBV5-5	CASSSDMNYGYTF	TGTGCCAGCAGCTCGGACATGAACTATGGCTACACCTTC
TRBJ1-5	NA	NA	17	TRBV4-2	CASSQAAGVGSNQPQHF	TGTGCCAGCAGCCAAGCTGCCGGGGTCGGTAGCAATCAGCCCCAGCATTTT
TRBJ1-1	NA	NA	13	TRBV5-4	CASSFRGNTEAFF	TGTGCCAGCAGCTTCAGGGGGAACACTGAAGCTTTCTTT
TRBJ2-7	NA	NA	13	TRBV15	CATSRWDQYEQYF	TGTGCCACCAGCAGATGGGACCAGTACGAGCAGTACTTC
TRBJ1-5	NA	NA	13	TRBV9	CASSVDPNQPQHF	TGTGCCAGCAGCGTAGATCCCAATCAGCCCCAGCATTTT
TRBJ2-7	once	NA	13	TRBV7-2	CASSFGSWSEQYF	TGTGCCAGCAGCTTCGGCAGCTGGAGCGAGCAGTACTTC
TRBJ1-5	NA	NA	17	TRBV19	CATTPVAGQGRGQPQHF	TGTGCCACCACCCCGGTGGCGGGCCAAGGTAGGGGTCAGCCCCAGCATTTT
TRBJ2-7	NA	NA	12	TRBV6-5	CASRRLRGEQYF	TGTGCCAGCAGGCGACTTAGGGGCGAGCAGTACTTC
TRBJ1-1	NA	TRBD1	14	TRBV5-8	CASSLNRGYTEAFF	TGTGCCAGCAGCTTGAACAGGGGCTACACTGAAGCTTTCTTT
TRBJ1-4	NA	TRBD1	13	TRBV6-5	CASSKGAREKLFF	TGTGCCAGCAGTAAGGGGGCGCGGGAAAAACTGTTTTTT
TRBJ2-7	NA	NA	14	TRBV7-9	CASSRRDQPPEQYF	TGTGCCAGCAGCCGCCGGGACCAACCGCCCGAGCAGTACTTC
TRBJ2-7	NA	TRBD2	15	TRBV9	CASSVGRGSSYEQYF	TGTGCCAGCAGCGTAGGGCGGGGGAGCTCCTACGAGCAGTACTTC
TRBJ1-2	few	NA	14	TRBV18	CASSPSTQTGGYTF	TGTGCCAGCTCACCATCCACACAAACGGGCGGCTACACCTTC